What follows are 30 T cell receptor beta chains derived from one specimen sequenced in a study of response to subunit inactivated influenza vaccine. One entry per CDR3 protein results from TCRdb running MiXCR on the RT-PCR reads. Of just under 250,000 distinct CDR3 sequences in the sample, more than 10% were seen once. This material consisted of non-naive T cells sorted from PBMCs, taken around 14 days before vaccination. The receptors shown here come from a man aged 45-65 years who received an inactivated influenza vaccine.

V usage is TRBV19 and J usage is TRBJ1-2; 8 bases line up with TRBD1. Germline V gene sequence: CDR1 LNHDA, CDR2 SQIVND (reference sequence). CDR3 size: 17 residues. The V gene end was trimmed by 5 bases and the J gene end by 5 bases; junction bases not matched to a gene: 16. CDR3 residues: CASSARTGSVKEYGYTF. For the CDR3, the DNA is TGTGCCAGTAGTGCGAGGACAGGGAGTGTTAAAGAATATGGCTACACCTTC.

Ten or more counts support this clonotype. This sequence joins TRBV29-1 and TRBJ2-5, with D tentatively TRBD1 or TRBD2 (5 bases each). V was clipped by 6 bases and J by 4 bases, with 24 bases between them. The CDR3 runs 16 residues. Germline values: CDR1 SQVTM, CDR2 ANQGSEA. CDR3 sequence: CSVRRTSGQSGETQYF. The DNA of the CDR3 is TGCAGCGTCCGTAGGACAAGCGGTCAATCGGGAGAGACCCAGTACTTC.

V and J are TRBV7-2 and TRBJ1-4; D not resolved. The CDR3 has 11 residues. V was trimmed by 5 bases and J by 4 bases, leaving 2 bases between them. The germline gives CDR1 SGHTA, CDR2 FQGNSA. CDR3 nucleotide sequence: TGTGCCAGCAGCAATAATGAAAAACTGTTTTTT. This gives the protein CASSNNEKLFF.

CDR3 in DNA: TGCAGCGTTGGGGAGGAAGGCTACACCTTC. Translating it yields CSVGEEGYTF. This chain connects TRBV29-1 to TRBJ1-2; D call uncertain. CDR3 length equals 10 residues. Trimming removed 4 bases at V and 8 bases at J, with 8 bases between. Germline lookup yields CDR1 SQVTM and CDR2 ANQGSEA.

The rearrangement links TRBV5-1 to TRBJ2-7, with D perhaps matching TRBD2 (6 bases). The germline V gene encodes CDR1 SGHRS and CDR2 YFSETQ. The CDR3 contains 14 residues. The V and J ends lost 4 bases and 5 bases respectively, with 16 bases between them. DNA for the CDR3: TGCGCCAGCAGCCTGGCGGGACTCCTCGACGAGCAGTACTTC. It codes for CASSLAGLLDEQYF.

The chain has TRBV14 and TRBJ1-1, with D tentatively TRBD1 (5 bases). Trimming pared 10 bases from V and 4 bases from J, leaving 16 bases between. The CDR3 loop spans 13 amino acids. The germline CDR1 and CDR2 sequences are SGHDN and FVKESK. For the CDR3, the DNA is TGTGCCACCCACCGGATCGGGGGCACTGAAGCTTTCTTT. Protein sequence: CATHRIGGTEAFF.

The rearrangement joins TRBV11-1 to TRBJ2-7; the match to TRBD1 covers 9 bases. This CDR3 is 15 amino acids long. V shed 1 base, J shed 2 bases, and the junction held 3 bases outside the gene matches. Germline values: CDR1 SGHAT, CDR2 FQDESV (reference sequence). CDR3 in DNA: TGTGCCAGCAGCTTAGACCGGGACAGGGCCTACGAGCAGTACTTC. Amino acids: CASSLDRDRAYEQYF. The complete variable domain, with remaining parts taken from reference TRBV11-1 and TRBJ2-7, reads EAEVAQSPRYKITEKSQAVAFWCDPISGHATLYWYRQILGQGPELLVQFQDESVVDDSQLPKDRFSAERLKGVDSTLKIQPAELGDSAMYLCASSLDRDRAYEQYFGPGTRLTVT.

The J gene is TRBJ1-6, the V gene TRBV30, with 7 nucleotides matching TRBD1. Per germline, CDR1 GTSNPN and CDR2 SVGIG (reference sequence). V was clipped by 8 bases and J by 7 bases; unmatched bases: 8. This CDR3 region has 13 residues. CDR3 in DNA: TGTGCCCGAGGGGGCGAATGGAATTCACCCCTCCACTTT. This encodes CARGGEWNSPLHF. Combining the CDR3 with reference TRBV30 and TRBJ1-6 gives the whole variable domain SQTIHQWPATLVQPVGSPLSLECTVEGTSNPNLYWYRQAAGRGLQLLFYSVGIGQISSEVPQNLSASRPQDRQFILSSKKLLLSDSGFYLCARGGEWNSPLHFGNGTRLTVT.

The chain couples TRBV20-1 to TRBJ2-1, with D unclear. Germline CDR1 DFQATT, CDR2 SNEGSKA (reference sequence). This CDR3 spans 10 amino acids. Trimming left V 7 bases short and J 7 bases short, with 8 bases between. The DNA for the CDR3 is TGCAGTGGATGGGGTAATGAGCAGTTCTTC. Amino acid sequence: CSGWGNEQFF.

This clonotype showed up just a few times. The genes are TRBV11-2 and TRBJ2-7, with TRBD2 matching 16 bases. The CDR3 has 20 amino acids. CDR1 and CDR2 from the germline V gene are SGHAT and FQNNGV. The J segment lost 0 bases and the V segment lost 5 bases, leaving 13 bases of the junction unmatched. CDR3 DNA sequence: TGTGCCAGCAGCACCCGGTCCGGGACTAGCGGGAGGGTAAGCTCCTACGAGCAGTACTTC. This encodes CASSTRSGTSGRVSSYEQYF.

This clonotype was seen many times. The V and J genes are TRBV10-3 and TRBJ1-5; D remains unclear. This CDR3 comprises 13 residues. Germline V CDR1 and CDR2: ENHRY, SYGVKD. The V gene lost 6 bases and the J gene lost 5 bases, with 11 bases spanning the gap. For the CDR3, the DNA is TGTGCCATCAGCCCCTCGGAGGATCAGCCCCAGCATTTT. This translates into CAISPSEDQPQHF.

This clonotype was seen repeatedly, ten times or more. This chain links TRBV5-1 with TRBJ1-1; 11 bases are shared with TRBD1. The CDR3 is 15 amino acids. The V and J ends lost 4 bases and 5 bases, in that order; junction bases with no gene match: 7. The germline V gene encodes CDR1 SGHRS and CDR2 YFSETQ. CDR3 nucleotide sequence: TGCGCCAGCAGCGCCCCGGGACAGGGGGGGACTGAAGCTTTCTTT. It codes for CASSAPGQGGTEAFF. The full variable domain, its missing parts supplied by reference TRBV5-1 and TRBJ1-1, is KAGVTQTPRYLIKTRGQQVTLSCSPISGHRSVSWYQQTPGQGLQFLFEYFSETQRNKGNFPGRFSGRQFSNSRSEMNVSTLELGDSALYLCASSAPGQGGTEAFFGQGTRLTVV.

The genes are TRBV7-8 and TRBJ2-5; D possibly corresponds to TRBD2 (6 bases). The CDR3 sequence is 17 residues long. Germline values: CDR1 SGHVS, CDR2 FQNEAQ. Trimming left V 5 bases short and J 1 base short, with 20 bases between. As DNA, the CDR3 is TGTGCCAGCAGCCGAACCTCCCGGCGGGGCACCCAAGAGACCCAGTACTTC. Residues: CASSRTSRRGTQETQYF.

The chain joins TRBV12-3 or TRBV12-4 to TRBJ2-7; possibly TRBD1 for D (5 bases). V was cut by 10 bases and J by 3 bases, with 10 bases left in between. The CDR3 covers 11 residues. CDR3 loop: CATARGYEQYF. The CDR3 region has the DNA TGTGCCACCGCTAGGGGCTACGAGCAGTACTTC.

This clonotype was detected a few times. This rearrangement joins TRBV28 to TRBJ2-7; D is unresolved. This CDR3 is 13 amino acids long. CDR1 is MDHEN and CDR2 is SYDVKM in the germline V gene. V shed 1 base and J shed 3 bases, with 7 bases lying between them. CDR3: CASSLYNGYEQYF. Written as DNA, the CDR3 is TGTGCCAGCAGTTTATATAACGGCTACGAGCAGTACTTC.

The chain recombines TRBV20-1 with TRBJ1-1; tentatively, D is TRBD1 (5 bases). This CDR3 spans 16 amino acids. V was trimmed by 0 bases and J by 6 bases, leaving 20 bases between them. The germline gives CDR1 DFQATT, CDR2 SNEGSKA (reference sequence). This chain's CDR3 is CSARDRWRGAWPEAFF. The CDR3 DNA follows: TGCAGTGCTAGAGATCGGTGGAGGGGCGCGTGGCCTGAAGCTTTCTTT.

This clonotype was counted many times. The CDR3 DNA reads TGTGCCAGCAGCGTTAGCGGACCCAGCACAGATACGCAGTATTTT. Protein: CASSVSGPSTDTQYF. The chain carries TRBV7-9 and TRBJ2-3, with a possible D match to TRBD2 (6 bases). Trimming shortened V by 5 bases and J by 0 bases, and 12 bases separated the two germline ends. The CDR3 totals 15 residues. In germline, CDR1 is SEHNR, CDR2 FQNEAQ (reference sequence).

The V gene is TRBV7-9, the J gene TRBJ1-3; the match to TRBD1 covers 7 bases. Germline V gene data show CDR1 as SEHNR and CDR2 as FQNEAQ (reference sequence). V dropped 4 bases and J dropped 7; count of bases not matched to a gene: 4. The CDR3 sequence is 13 residues long. The CDR3 DNA follows: TGTGCCAGCAGCTCCCGAGGGGGCAACACCATATATTTT. Residues: CASSSRGGNTIYF. Drawing the rest from reference TRBV7-9 and TRBJ1-3, the complete variable domain is DTGVSQNPRHKITKRGQNVTFRCDPISEHNRLYWYRQTLGQGPEFLTYFQNEAQLEKSRLLSDRFSAERPKGSFSTLEIQRTEQGDSAMYLCASSSRGGNTIYFGEGSWLTVV.

This clonotype occurred many times. The rearrangement uses TRBV5-1 and TRBJ1-4; D gene unclear. Per the germline V gene, CDR1 is SGHRS and CDR2 is YFSETQ. The CDR3 sequence is 16 residues long. V was pared by 3 bases and J by 1 base, with 13 bases between. The CDR3 coding sequence is TGCGCCAGCAGCTGGTCCACAAGCGGAACTAATGAAAAACTGTTTTTT. Translated, it gives CASSWSTSGTNEKLFF.

This clonotype was seen only a few times. The CDR3 sequence: CASSERPETQYF. In DNA, the CDR3 is TGTGCCAGCAGTGAAAGGCCGGAGACCCAGTACTTC. The J gene is TRBJ2-5, the V gene TRBV2; D remains unclear. Germline V CDR1 and CDR2: SNHLY, FYNNEI. The CDR3 extends over 12 amino acids. The V end lost 2 bases, the J end lost 5 bases, and 6 bases lay between the germline ends. Variable domain in full (rest from reference TRBV2 and TRBJ2-5): EPEVTQTPSHQVTQMGQEVILRCVPISNHLYFYWYRQILGQKVEFLVSFYNNEISEKSEIFDDQFSVERPDGSNFTLKIRSTKLEDSAMYFCASSERPETQYFGPGTRLLVL.

This clonotype was counted between two and nine times. The genes are TRBV2 and TRBJ1-1; D remains ambiguous. Germline CDR1 SNHLY, CDR2 FYNNEI. The CDR3 extends over 14 amino acids. The V end lost 3 bases, the J end lost 3 bases, and 11 bases lay between the germline ends. In DNA, the CDR3 is TGTGCCAGCAGTGAGTTCGCAGGAGACACTGAAGCTTTCTTT. Its translation is CASSEFAGDTEAFF. The entire variable domain, with the rest obtained from reference TRBV2 and TRBJ1-1, is as follows: EPEVTQTPSHQVTQMGQEVILRCVPISNHLYFYWYRQILGQKVEFLVSFYNNEISEKSEIFDDQFSVERPDGSNFTLKIRSTKLEDSAMYFCASSEFAGDTEAFFGQGTRLTVV.

This clonotype was picked up many times. The chain links TRBV5-1 to TRBJ1-1; D gene ambiguous. The germline CDR1 and CDR2 sequences are SGHRS and YFSETQ. Trimming removed 0 bases from V and 4 bases from J, with 7 bases in between. CDR3 size: 13 residues. The CDR3 is CASSLAARTEAFF. In DNA, the CDR3 is TGCGCCAGCAGCTTGGCAGCCCGCACTGAAGCTTTCTTT.

The gene calls are TRBV7-9 and TRBJ2-3; no definite D call. Germline V gives CDR1 SEHNR, CDR2 FQNEAQ (reference sequence). The CDR3 length is 15 residues. Trimming left V 5 bases short and J 0 bases short, with 12 bases between. The CDR3 bases are TGTGCCAGCAGCGACGAAGGACGGAGCACAGATACGCAGTATTTT. Its protein product is CASSDEGRSTDTQYF.

This chain links TRBV20-1 with TRBJ2-5, with D perhaps TRBD1 or TRBD2 (5 bases each). Between the trimmed V and J ends, which lost 2 bases and 5 bases, there was a span of 9 bases. This CDR3 has 12 residues. The V gene's germline CDR1 is DFQATT and CDR2 SNEGSKA (reference sequence). The DNA for the CDR3 is TGCAGTGCTAGACCGGGGACGGAGACCCAGTACTTC. It encodes CSARPGTETQYF.

The chain uses TRBV5-1 and TRBJ1-2; no definite D call. The ends were cut back, 3 bases at V and 6 bases at J, with 24 bases in the middle. This CDR3 is 17 amino acids long. CDR1 SGHRS and CDR2 YFSETQ come from the germline V gene. The CDR3 DNA is TGCGCCAGCAGCTCCAATCCCTTGGAGCTTCGGGAAGATGGCTACACCTTC. Protein product: CASSSNPLELREDGYTF.

The table lists this clonotype with many counts. This rearrangement joins TRBV12-3 or TRBV12-4 to TRBJ1-1; 8 nucleotides line up with TRBD1. This CDR3 comprises 14 residues. The V segment lost 8 bases and the J segment 0 bases; nucleotides outside the gene matches: 5. For the CDR3, the DNA is TGTGCCAGCGCCCGGACAGGGATGAACACTGAAGCTTTCTTT. Translated: CASARTGMNTEAFF.

This clonotype was observed many times. This chain joins TRBV27 and TRBJ2-3, with 11 bases lining up with TRBD2. The CDR3 spans 17 residues. V dropped 5 bases and J dropped 2; count of bases not matched to a gene: 9. The germline CDR1 and CDR2 sequences are MNHEY and SMNVEV (reference sequence). The CDR3 reads CASSRLAGSPLTDTQYF. The CDR3 DNA sequence: TGTGCCAGCAGTAGACTAGCGGGGTCACCCCTCACAGATACGCAGTATTTT.

The DNA of the CDR3 is TGCGCCAGCAGTGAGACCAGTCTCGGGGCTAGCACAGATACGCAGTATTTT. Its protein is CASSETSLGASTDTQYF. The rearrangement joins TRBV10-2 to TRBJ2-3; D possibly matches TRBD1 or TRBD2 (5 bases each). The CDR3 contains 17 residues. V gave up 2 bases and J gave up 0 bases, with 15 bases separating them. CDR1 and CDR2 from the germline V gene are WSHSY and SAAADI.

The chain links TRBV7-9 to TRBJ2-5, with D perhaps matching TRBD2 (6 bases). Per the germline V gene, CDR1 is SEHNR and CDR2 is FQNEAQ (reference sequence). This CDR3 has 14 residues. Trimming pared 4 bases from V and 5 bases from J, leaving 14 bases between. In DNA form, the CDR3 reads TGTGCCAGCAGCTCAACGGGGGACTGTGAGACCCAGTACTTC. Encoded protein: CASSSTGDCETQYF.

Many counts were recorded for this clonotype. The chain's CDR3 is CASSYGPRRSDSPLHF. The CDR3 DNA is TGTGCCAGCAGTTACGGGCCACGACGTTCAGATTCACCCCTCCACTTT. The V and J genes are TRBV6-2 or TRBV6-3 and TRBJ1-6, with D unresolved. Trimming pared 2 bases from V and 8 bases from J, leaving 16 bases between. Germline-derived CDR1 and CDR2 are MNHEY and SVGEGT. This CDR3 has 16 residues.